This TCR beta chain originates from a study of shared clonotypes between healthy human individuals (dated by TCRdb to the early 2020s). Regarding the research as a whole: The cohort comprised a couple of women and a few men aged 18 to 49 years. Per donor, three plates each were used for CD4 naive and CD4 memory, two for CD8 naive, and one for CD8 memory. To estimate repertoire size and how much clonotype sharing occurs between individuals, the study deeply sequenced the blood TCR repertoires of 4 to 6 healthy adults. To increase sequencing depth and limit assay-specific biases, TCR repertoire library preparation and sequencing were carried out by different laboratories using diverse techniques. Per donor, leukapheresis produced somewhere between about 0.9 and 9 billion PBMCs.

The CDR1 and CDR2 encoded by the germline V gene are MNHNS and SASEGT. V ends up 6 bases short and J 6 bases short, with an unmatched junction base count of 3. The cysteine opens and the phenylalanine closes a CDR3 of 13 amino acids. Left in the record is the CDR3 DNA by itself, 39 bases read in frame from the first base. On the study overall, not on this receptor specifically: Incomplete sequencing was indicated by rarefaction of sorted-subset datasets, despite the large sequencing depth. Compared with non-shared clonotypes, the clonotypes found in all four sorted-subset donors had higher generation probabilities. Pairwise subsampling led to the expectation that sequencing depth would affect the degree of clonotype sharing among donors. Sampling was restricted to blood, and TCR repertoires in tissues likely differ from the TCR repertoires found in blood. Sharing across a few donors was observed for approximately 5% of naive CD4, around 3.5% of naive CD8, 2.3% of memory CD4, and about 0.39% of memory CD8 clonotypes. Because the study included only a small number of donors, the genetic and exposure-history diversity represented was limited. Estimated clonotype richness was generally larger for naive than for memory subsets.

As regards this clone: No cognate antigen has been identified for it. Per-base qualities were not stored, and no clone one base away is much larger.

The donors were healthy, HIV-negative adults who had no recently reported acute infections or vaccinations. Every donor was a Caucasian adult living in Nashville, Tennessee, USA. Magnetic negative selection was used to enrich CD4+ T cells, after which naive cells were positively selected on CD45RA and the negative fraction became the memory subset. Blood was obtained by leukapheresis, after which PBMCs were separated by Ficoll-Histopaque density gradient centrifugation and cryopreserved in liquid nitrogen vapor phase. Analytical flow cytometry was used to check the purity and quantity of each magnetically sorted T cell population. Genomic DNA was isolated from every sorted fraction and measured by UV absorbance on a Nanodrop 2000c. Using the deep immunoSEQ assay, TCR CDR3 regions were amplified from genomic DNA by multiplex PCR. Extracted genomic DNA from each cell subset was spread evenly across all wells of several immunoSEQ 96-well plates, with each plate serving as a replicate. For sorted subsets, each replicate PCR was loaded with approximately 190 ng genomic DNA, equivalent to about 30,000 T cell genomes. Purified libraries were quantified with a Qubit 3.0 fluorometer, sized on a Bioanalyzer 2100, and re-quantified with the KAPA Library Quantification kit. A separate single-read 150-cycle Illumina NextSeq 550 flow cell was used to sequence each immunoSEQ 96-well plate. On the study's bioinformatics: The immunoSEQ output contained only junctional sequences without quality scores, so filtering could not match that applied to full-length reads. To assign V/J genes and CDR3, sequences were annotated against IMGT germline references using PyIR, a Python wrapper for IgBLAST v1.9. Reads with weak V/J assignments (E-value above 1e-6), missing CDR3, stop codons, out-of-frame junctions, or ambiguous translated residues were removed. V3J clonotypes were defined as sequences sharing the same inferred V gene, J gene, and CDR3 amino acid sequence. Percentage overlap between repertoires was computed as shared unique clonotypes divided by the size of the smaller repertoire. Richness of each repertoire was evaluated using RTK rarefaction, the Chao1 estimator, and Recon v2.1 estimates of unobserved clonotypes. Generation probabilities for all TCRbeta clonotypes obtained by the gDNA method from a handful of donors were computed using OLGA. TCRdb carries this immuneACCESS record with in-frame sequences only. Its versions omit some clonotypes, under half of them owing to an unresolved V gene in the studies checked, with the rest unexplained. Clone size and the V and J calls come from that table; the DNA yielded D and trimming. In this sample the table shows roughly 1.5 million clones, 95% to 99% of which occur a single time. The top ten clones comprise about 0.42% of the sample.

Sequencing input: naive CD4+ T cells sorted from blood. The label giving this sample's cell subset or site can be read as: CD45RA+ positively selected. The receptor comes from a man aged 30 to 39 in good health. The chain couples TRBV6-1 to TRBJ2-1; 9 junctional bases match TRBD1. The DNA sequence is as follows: TGTGCCAGCAGCAAGACAGGGGGCAATGAGCAGTTCTTC. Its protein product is CASSKTGGNEQFF.